The 25 T cell receptor beta chains in this list originate from one sample, sequenced in a study of T cells in localized non-small cell lung cancer. Sequencing was performed with immunoSEQ multiplex PCR; in TCRdb, only in-frame clones are kept and a portion is missing. This sample has about 34,000 clones, with roughly 93% found just once. Source: peripheral blood, taken before any cancer treatment. These receptors came from a female donor older than 55 with stage I lung adenocarcinoma.

This clone was detected only a few times. This chain joins TRBV6-5 and TRBJ2-5; weak D call: TRBD1 (6 bases). The CDR3 consists of 15 residues. Germline V gives CDR1 MNHEY, CDR2 SVGAGI. With 0 bases removed from V and 4 bases from J, the gap between germline ends came to 12 bases. Here the CDR3 reads CASSYSSTRGETQYF. The CDR3 coding sequence is TGTGCCAGCAGTTACTCGTCAACCAGGGGAGAGACCCAGTACTTC.

The chain is built from TRBV28 and TRBJ2-5; D possibly uses TRBD1 or TRBD2 (7 bases each). The germline CDR1 and CDR2 sequences are MDHEN and SYDVKM. Trimming took 10 bases from V and 2 from J, leaving 20 bases between them. This CDR3 comprises 15 residues. The DNA of the CDR3 is TGTGCCACCCGGGGAGGGGGCGATTATCAAGAGACCCAGTACTTC. Encoded protein: CATRGGGDYQETQYF. The entire variable domain, with the rest obtained from reference TRBV28 and TRBJ2-5, is as follows: DVKVTQSSRYLVKRTGEKVFLECVQDMDHENMFWYRQDPGLGLRLIYFSYDVKMKEKGDIPEGYSVSREKKERFSLILESASTNQTSMYLCATRGGGDYQETQYFGPGTRLLVL.

The V gene is TRBV27, the J gene TRBJ2-7; D call uncertain. The CDR3 is 14 residues long. Looked up from germline, CDR1 is MNHEY and CDR2 is SMNVEV (reference sequence). Trimming removed 2 bases from V and 0 bases from J, with 8 bases in between. For the CDR3, the DNA is TGTGCCAGCAGTTTAGATCCAGGCTCCTACGAGCAGTACGTC. This gives the protein CASSLDPGSYEQYV.

This chain links TRBV18 with TRBJ2-3; no reliable D call. The CDR3 extends over 13 amino acids. CDR1 is KGHSH and CDR2 is LQKENI in the germline V gene. Trimming removed 1 base from V and 5 bases from J, with 7 bases in between. This CDR3 is CASSPRARDTQYF. As DNA, the CDR3 is TGTGCCAGCTCACCACGGGCCCGAGATACGCAGTATTTT. Supplemented by reference TRBV18 and TRBJ2-3, the full variable domain reads NAGVMQNPRHLVRRRGQEARLRCSPMKGHSHVYWYRQLPEEGLKFMVYLQKENIIDESGMPKERFSAEFPKEGPSILRIQQVVRGDSAAYFCASSPRARDTQYFGPGTRLTVL.

This clone was observed a single time. The chain joins TRBV4-1 to TRBJ1-4, with TRBD1 identical over 8 bases. The CDR3 length is 16 residues. The V gene's germline CDR1 is MGHRA and CDR2 YSYEKL. The junction had 1 base not matched to a gene; V was cut back by 1 base and J by 0 bases. The CDR3 DNA reads as TGCGCCAGCAGCCAAGGGACAGGGTCAACTAATGAAAAACTGTTTTTT. This translates into CASSQGTGSTNEKLFF.

The chain combines TRBV5-1 with TRBJ2-1; D gene uncertain. V was pared by 4 bases and J by 2 bases, with 16 bases between. CDR3 length equals 16 residues. Germline CDR1 is SGHRS and CDR2 is YFSETQ. The CDR3 bases are TGCGCCAGCAGCCTGGGAATGGGTGGGACCTACAATGAGCAGTTCTTC. Its protein product is CASSLGMGGTYNEQFF.

The chain couples TRBV4-2 to TRBJ2-3; D is undetermined. The CDR3 covers 17 residues. V lost 0 bases and J 0 bases, leaving 13 bases between the germline ends. Per the germline V gene, CDR1 is LGHNA and CDR2 is YNFKEQ. The CDR3 loop reads CASSQDLVGISTDTQYF. In nucleotides, the CDR3 is TGTGCCAGCAGCCAAGACTTGGTGGGGATTAGCACAGATACGCAGTATTTT.

The V and J genes are TRBV13 and TRBJ1-1; D remains unclear. The germline CDR1 and CDR2 sequences are PRHDT and FYEKMQ (reference sequence). Trimming left V 0 bases short and J 5 bases short, with 10 bases between. The CDR3 has 14 residues. In DNA, the CDR3 is TGTGCCAGCAGCTTAGGGATTCCGGGAACTGAAGCTTTCTTT. Amino acids: CASSLGIPGTEAFF.

V usage is TRBV27 and J usage is TRBJ2-5; 12 nucleotides line up with TRBD2. The V segment lost 4 bases and the J segment 5 bases; nucleotides outside the gene matches: 14. Germline V gene sequence: CDR1 MNHEY, CDR2 SMNVEV (reference sequence). The CDR3 spans 18 residues. CDR3 in amino acids: CASSSLALTSGGGETQYF. CDR3 DNA: TGTGCCAGCAGTTCCCTGGCCCTGACTAGCGGGGGAGGTGAGACCCAGTACTTC.

The V and J genes are TRBV9 and TRBJ2-2, with 7 nucleotides matching TRBD1. CDR1 and CDR2 (germline): SGDLS, YYNGEE. V gave up 3 bases and J gave up 5 bases; unmatched junction bases: 7. This CDR3 contains 15 residues. CDR3 region: CASSATGRRTGELFF. CDR3 DNA: TGTGCCAGCAGCGCGACAGGGCGCCGGACCGGGGAGCTGTTTTTT.

CDR3 coding DNA: TGTGCCACCCGCGGGACCATCTATGGCTACACCTTC. Its translation is CATRGTIYGYTF. V gene TRBV7-9 combines with J gene TRBJ1-2, with D possibly being TRBD1 (5 bases). The CDR3 totals 12 residues. V lost 10 bases and J 4 bases, leaving 13 bases between the germline ends. Germline CDR1 is SEHNR and CDR2 is FQNEAQ (reference sequence).

This chain joins TRBV11-2 and TRBJ2-3, with TRBD2 matching 11 bases. This CDR3 comprises 18 residues. J was trimmed by 3 bases and V by 1 base; bases with no gene match: 9. Per the germline V gene, CDR1 is SGHAT and CDR2 is FQNNGV. The DNA of the CDR3 is TGTGCCAGCAGCTTAGGGGTGTTAGCGGGGGGGATAACAGATACGCAGTATTTT. Residues: CASSLGVLAGGITDTQYF.

The chain uses TRBV4-1 and TRBJ1-2; D gene ambiguous. This CDR3 spans 13 amino acids. Trimming stripped 4 bases from V and 8 bases from J, with 14 bases between. Germline V CDR1 and CDR2: MGHRA, YSYEKL. DNA for the CDR3: TGCGCCAGCAGCCCAAGAGGTAAGAAAGGCTACACCTTC. Protein product: CASSPRGKKGYTF.

The chain links TRBV10-1 to TRBJ2-2; D remains unclear. V was clipped by 11 bases and J by 3 bases, with 13 bases between them. The CDR3 loop spans 13 amino acids. The germline CDR1 and CDR2 sequences are WNHNN and SYGVQD (reference sequence). CDR3 bases: TGCGCCTGCTGGTGGCTAGACACCGGGGAGCTGTTTTTT. Translating gives CACWWLDTGELFF.

The V gene is TRBV25-1, the J gene TRBJ2-7, with 7 bases identical to TRBD1. CDR1 MGHDK and CDR2 SYGVNS come from the germline V gene. V shed 3 bases and J 6 bases; nucleotides not matched to a gene: 17. The CDR3 contains 17 residues. The CDR3 bases are TGTGCCAGCAGTGATTTGGGACAGCACTTGGGGTTTTCCGAGCAGTACTTC. Protein: CASSDLGQHLGFSEQYF.

The V call is TRBV9, the J call TRBJ1-1; D not resolved. Germline-derived CDR1 and CDR2 are SGDLS and YYNGEE. The CDR3 totals 13 residues. V lost 0 bases and J 0 bases, leaving 3 bases between the germline ends. CDR3 loop: CASSVAVNTEAFF. The CDR3 DNA follows: TGTGCCAGCAGCGTAGCTGTGAACACTGAAGCTTTCTTT.

J is TRBJ1-3 and V is TRBV2; a weak D match, TRBD1 (5 bases). Germline V CDR1 and CDR2: SNHLY, FYNNEI. The CDR3 runs 15 residues. V shed 6 bases and J shed 0 bases, with 12 bases lying between them. Here the CDR3 DNA reads TGTGCCAGCAGCGGTGACAGCCTCTCTGGAAACACCATATATTTT. As protein: CASSGDSLSGNTIYF.

This chain connects TRBV7-9 to TRBJ2-2, with TRBD1 as a possible D gene (6 bases). CDR3 length equals 16 residues. Per germline, CDR1 SEHNR and CDR2 FQNEAQ (reference sequence). V lost 2 bases and J lost 0, with 10 bases in between. The CDR3 sequence: CASSLPGTTNTGELFF. The CDR3 DNA sequence: TGTGCCAGCAGCTTACCCGGGACAACGAACACCGGGGAGCTGTTTTTT.

The chain recombines TRBV9 with TRBJ2-1; 8 nucleotides line up with TRBD1. Germline CDR1 reads SGDLS; CDR2 reads YYNGEE. V lost 4 bases, J lost 8 bases, and 17 bases stayed unmatched. The CDR3 has 17 amino acids. In DNA, the CDR3 is TGTGCCAGCAGCACTGGGACAGGACTGGGGGGCGGCGATGAGCAGTTCTTC. Protein: CASSTGTGLGGGDEQFF.

The chain joins TRBV28 to TRBJ1-2, with 7 nucleotides matching TRBD1. Germline values: CDR1 MDHEN, CDR2 SYDVKM. J was trimmed by 2 bases and V by 2 bases; bases with no gene match: 8. The CDR3 runs to 16 residues. The CDR3 DNA reads as TGTGCCAGCAGTTTAAGGGGGCGGGGGCGCAACTATGGCTACACCTTC. Translation gives CASSLRGRGRNYGYTF.

The V and J genes are TRBV6-5 and TRBJ2-6; D not resolved. The CDR3 has 14 amino acids. The ends were cut back, 0 bases at V and 13 bases at J, with 13 bases in the middle. Germline-derived CDR1 and CDR2 are MNHEY and SVGAGI. CDR3 nucleotide sequence: TGTGCCAGCAGTTACTCTGTGGGGTTGGGGGTCCTGACTTTC. Its protein is CASSYSVGLGVLTF.

V is TRBV9 and J is TRBJ1-3; TRBD1 aligns across 8 bases. Germline CDR1 SGDLS, CDR2 YYNGEE. CDR3 length: 17 residues. J gave up 4 bases and V 0 bases, and 9 bases lay outside the gene matches. CDR3 coding DNA: TGTGCCAGCAGCGTAGGTCCTGGCAGGGGGCAAGGAAACACCATATATTTT. It codes for CASSVGPGRGQGNTIYF.

The rearrangement joins TRBV11-2 to TRBJ2-2; a weak D match, TRBD1 (6 bases). V was clipped by 1 base and J by 2 bases, with 11 bases between them. The CDR3 covers 16 residues. CDR1 SGHAT and CDR2 FQNNGV come from the germline V gene. DNA of the CDR3: TGTGCCAGCAGCTTAGGCCCGGGACACAACACCGGGGAGCTGTTTTTT. Residues: CASSLGPGHNTGELFF.

This clone showed up just once. The gene calls are TRBV28 and TRBJ1-1, with TRBD1 identical over 7 bases. J lost 7 bases, V lost 5 bases, and 13 bases had no gene match. Germline V CDR1 and CDR2: MDHEN, SYDVKM. The CDR3 totals 15 residues. This CDR3 is CASSAPRTGGNEAFF. The CDR3 coding sequence is TGTGCCAGCAGTGCACCGCGGACAGGAGGCAATGAAGCTTTCTTT. The full variable domain, rest sourced from reference TRBV28 and TRBJ1-1, is DVKVTQSSRYLVKRTGEKVFLECVQDMDHENMFWYRQDPGLGLRLIYFSYDVKMKEKGDIPEGYSVSREKKERFSLILESASTNQTSMYLCASSAPRTGGNEAFFGQGTRLTVV.

This chain uses TRBV7-2 with TRBJ2-7, with TRBD1 matching over 8 bases. The CDR3 contains 14 residues. V dropped 4 bases and J dropped 3; count of bases not matched to a gene: 5. Germline loops: CDR1 SGHTA, CDR2 FQGNSA. The CDR3 sequence is CASSSRTGSYEQYF. The DNA for the CDR3 is TGTGCCAGCAGCTCTAGGACAGGGAGCTACGAGCAGTACTTC.